Presented here are 13 T cell receptor beta chains from one specimen sequenced in a study of blood T cell repertoires in COVID-19. Here immunoSEQ multiplex PCR was the method, and the copy in TCRdb shows in-frame clones only, minus some. The data show a few hundred thousand clones, with roughly 90% seen just once and around 2.2% held by the top ten. Sequencing was performed on peripheral blood. The receptors shown here come from a woman between 45 and 60 years old who had recovered from COVID-19.

V usage is TRBV9 and J usage is TRBJ2-7; possibly TRBD2 for D (6 bases). The CDR3 loop spans 16 amino acids. CDR1 is SGDLS and CDR2 is YYNGEE in the germline V gene. The V end lost 2 bases, the J end lost 2 bases, and 17 bases lay between the germline ends. Written as DNA, the CDR3 is TGTGCCAGCAGCGTGGGACTGGCGGGCTTAACCTACGAGCAGTACTTC. Amino acids: CASSVGLAGLTYEQYF.

In the case of this clone: A much larger clone is a single base away; this may be a read error. This same CDR3 is encoded by further DNA sequences in the sample. CDR3 residues: CASSPGYEQYF. For the CDR3, the DNA is TGTGCCAGCAGCCCAGGGTACGAGCAGTACTTC. V usage is TRBV7-2 and J usage is TRBJ2-7; perhaps TRBD1 as D (5 bases). The V end was cut by 5 bases, the J end by 4 bases, with 6 bases between. The CDR3 has 11 amino acids. Germline CDR1 SGHTA, CDR2 FQGNSA.

The chain combines TRBV28 with TRBJ2-7; D unresolved. The germline V and J ends were trimmed by 2 bases and 3 bases, with 14 bases remaining between them. CDR3 length equals 15 residues. The germline CDR1 and CDR2 sequences are MDHEN and SYDVKM. DNA for the CDR3: TGTGCCAGCAGTTTAGTCCCTTTCGCAGACTACGAGCAGTACTTC. Protein product: CASSLVPFADYEQYF.

The rearrangement joins TRBV7-3 to TRBJ2-1; the match to TRBD2 covers 15 bases. Germline values: CDR1 SGHTA, CDR2 FQGTGA. Trimming took 1 base from V and 5 from J; bases not matched to a gene: 9. This CDR3 is built from 19 residues. Written as DNA, the CDR3 is TGTGCCAGCAGCTTAAGGGGACTAGCGGGAGGCCTCCTTGACAATGAGCAGTTCTTC. Translating it yields CASSLRGLAGGLLDNEQFF.

The chain links TRBV5-1 to TRBJ2-6, with a tentative D call TRBD1 (6 bases). Between the trimmed V and J ends, which lost 0 bases and 4 bases, there was a span of 8 bases. Germline loops: CDR1 SGHRS, CDR2 YFSETQ. The CDR3 extends over 15 amino acids. The CDR3 bases are TGCGCCAGCAGCTTGGACGGGACAGGGGCCAACGTCCTGACTTTC. Residues: CASSLDGTGANVLTF.

The chain carries TRBV6-1 and TRBJ2-1; possibly TRBD2 for D (6 bases). The CDR3 length is 14 residues. Germline V gives CDR1 MNHNS, CDR2 SASEGT. Trimming removed 3 bases at V and 2 bases at J, with 8 bases between. The CDR3, as DNA: TGTGCCAGCAGTGAGGGCGGGACCTACAATGAGCAGTTCTTC. Translated, it gives CASSEGGTYNEQFF.

V usage is TRBV19 and J usage is TRBJ2-7, with D tentatively TRBD1 (5 bases). The CDR3 has 13 amino acids. V lost 5 bases to trimming and J lost 0 bases, with 8 bases between them. Germline V CDR1 and CDR2: LNHDA, SQIVND (reference sequence). The CDR3 DNA sequence: TGTGCCAGTAGTTCAGGGATCTCCTACGAGCAGTACTTC. Translating gives CASSSGISYEQYF.

CDR3 DNA: TGTGCCAGCAGCGTAAGGCGACAGGGTACTGAAGCTTTCTTT. Its translation is CASSVRRQGTEAFF. V and J are TRBV3-1 (or the pseudogene TRBV3-2) and TRBJ1-1, with 7 bases lining up with TRBD1. Per germline, CDR1 LGHDT and CDR2 YNNKEL (reference sequence). J lost 5 bases, V lost 5 bases, and 8 bases had no gene match. The CDR3 is 14 amino acids.

In this sample, this clone turned up a few times. This chain connects TRBV27 to TRBJ2-1; weak D call: TRBD2 (6 bases). The germline CDR1 and CDR2 sequences are MNHEY and SMNVEV (reference sequence). Trimming cost V 5 bases and J 6 bases, with 14 bases left between them. The CDR3 totals 14 residues. The CDR3 region is CASSPPGLSNEQFF. CDR3 sequence (DNA): TGTGCCAGCAGTCCTCCGGGACTCTCCAATGAGCAGTTCTTC.

V is TRBV18 and J is TRBJ2-2, with 7 positions matching TRBD1. V dropped 4 bases and J dropped 5; count of bases not matched to a gene: 1. The germline gives CDR1 KGHSH, CDR2 LQKENI. The CDR3 is 13 amino acids. This CDR3 reads CASSRTGTGELFF. In DNA form, the CDR3 reads TGTGCCAGCTCACGGACAGGTACCGGGGAGCTGTTTTTT.

This chain links TRBV10-3 with TRBJ2-7; D remains ambiguous. Trimming stripped 0 bases from V and 2 bases from J, with 11 bases between. The CDR3 consists of 15 residues. The germline V gene has CDR1 ENHRY and CDR2 SYGVKD. CDR3 in amino acids: CAISESISPAYEQYF. The DNA of the CDR3 is TGTGCCATCAGTGAGTCGATTTCTCCAGCCTACGAGCAGTACTTC.

The rearrangement links TRBV5-1 to TRBJ1-2, with 7 bases aligning to TRBD1. From germline, CDR1 is SGHRS and CDR2 YFSETQ. The trim removed 5 bases at V and 3 bases at J, leaving 7 bases unmatched. The length of the CDR3 is 14 residues. This chain's CDR3 is CASRLGGQYYGYTF. CDR3 coding DNA: TGCGCCAGCAGGCTTGGGGGACAGTACTATGGCTACACCTTC.

The chain carries TRBV15 and TRBJ1-4, with 7 positions matching TRBD1. The CDR3 totals 16 residues. Trimming cost V 0 bases and J 10 bases; bases outside gene matches: 11. CDR1 and CDR2 from the germline V gene are LNHNV and YYDKDF (reference sequence). This chain's CDR3 is CATSRDGDSGATKLFF. As DNA, the CDR3 is TGTGCCACCAGCAGAGATGGGGACAGCGGCGCTACAAAACTGTTTTTT. Complete variable domain (other parts from reference TRBV15 and TRBJ1-4): DAMVIQNPRYQVTQFGKPVTLSCSQTLNHNVMYWYQQKSSQAPKLLFHYYDKDFNNEADTPDNFQSRRPNTSFCFLDIRSPGLGDTAMYLCATSRDGDSGATKLFFGSGTQLSVL.